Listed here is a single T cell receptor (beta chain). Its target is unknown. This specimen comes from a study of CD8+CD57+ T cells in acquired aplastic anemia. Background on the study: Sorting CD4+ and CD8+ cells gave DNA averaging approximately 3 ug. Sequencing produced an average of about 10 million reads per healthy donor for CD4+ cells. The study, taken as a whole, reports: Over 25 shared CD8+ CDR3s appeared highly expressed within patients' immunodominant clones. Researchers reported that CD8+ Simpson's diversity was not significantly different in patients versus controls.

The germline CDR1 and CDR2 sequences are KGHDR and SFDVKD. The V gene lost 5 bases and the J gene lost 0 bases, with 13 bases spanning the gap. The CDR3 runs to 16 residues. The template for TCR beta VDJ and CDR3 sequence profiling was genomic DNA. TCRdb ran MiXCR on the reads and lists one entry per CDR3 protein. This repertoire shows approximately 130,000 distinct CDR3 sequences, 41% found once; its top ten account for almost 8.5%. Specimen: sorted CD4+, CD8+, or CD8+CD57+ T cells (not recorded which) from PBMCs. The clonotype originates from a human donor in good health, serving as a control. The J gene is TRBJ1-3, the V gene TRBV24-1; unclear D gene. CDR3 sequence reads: CATSAERENSGNTIYF. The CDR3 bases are TGTGCCACCAGTGCGGAAAGGGAGAACTCTGGAAACACCATATATTTT.